Listed below are T cell receptor beta chains from one sample, sequenced in a study of vaccination and CD4 T cells after COVID-19. TCRdb reprocessed the PCR reads via MiXCR and lists one record per CDR3 protein. The sample has about 10,000 distinct CDR3 sequences; about 42% are singletons. For these receptors, no antigen is known. Sequencing used CD4+ T cells from blood, cultured in vitro. The receptors come from a human donor who had recovered from COVID-19. Each CDR3 is given with its conserved first and last residue. The D gene is left open where the match is weak. Part of the rows lack a size; the others show once, few, many or a class for expanded clones.

v_gene: TRBV6-1
d_gene: -
j_gene: TRBJ1-5
abundance: -
CDR3aa: CASSESKVASNQPQHF
CDR3nt: TGTGCCAGCAGTGAGTCGAAGGTCGCTAGCAATCAGCCCCAGCATTTT

v_gene: TRBV4-2
d_gene: TRBD1
j_gene: TRBJ1-6
abundance: -
CDR3aa: CASSQEGGTGNSPLHF
CDR3nt: TGTGCCAGCAGCCAAGAAGGCGGGACAGGTAATTCACCCCTCCACTTT

v_gene: TRBV20-1
d_gene: TRBD1
j_gene: TRBJ1-1
abundance: few
CDR3aa: CSARGQGLEAFF
CDR3nt: TGCAGTGCTAGGGGACAGGGGCTTGAAGCTTTCTTT

v_gene: TRBV5-4
d_gene: -
j_gene: TRBJ1-5
abundance: -
CDR3aa: CASSTGPDGQPQHF
CDR3nt: TGTGCCAGCAGCACAGGTCCCGACGGGCAGCCCCAGCATTTT

v_gene: TRBV5-8
d_gene: -
j_gene: TRBJ2-2
abundance: -
CDR3aa: CASTVPGVVAGELFF
CDR3nt: TGTGCCAGCACCGTCCCCGGGGTCGTCGCCGGGGAGCTGTTTTTT

v_gene: TRBV12-3/TRBV12-4
d_gene: TRBD2
j_gene: TRBJ2-5
abundance: -
CDR3aa: CASSFSGDGETQYF
CDR3nt: TGTGCCAGCAGTTTTAGCGGGGATGGAGAGACCCAGTACTTC

v_gene: TRBV2
d_gene: TRBD1
j_gene: TRBJ1-5
abundance: -
CDR3aa: CASRGQGTRNQPQHF
CDR3nt: TGTGCCAGCAGGGGACAGGGGACGCGCAATCAGCCCCAGCATTTT

v_gene: TRBV2
d_gene: -
j_gene: TRBJ1-4
abundance: -
CDR3aa: CASSARTIFNEKLFF
CDR3nt: TGTGCCAGCAGTGCGAGGACAATCTTTAATGAAAAACTGTTTTTT

v_gene: TRBV6-9
d_gene: -
j_gene: TRBJ1-1
abundance: -
CDR3aa: CASSHPDPKGGHAEAFF
CDR3nt: TGTGCCAGCAGCCATCCGGACCCAAAAGGGGGACATGCTGAAGCTTTCTTT

v_gene: TRBV7-2
d_gene: -
j_gene: TRBJ2-5
abundance: -
CDR3aa: CASSPGVGSETQYF
CDR3nt: TGTGCCAGCAGCCCCGGAGTCGGGAGTGAGACCCAGTACTTC

v_gene: TRBV20-1
d_gene: TRBD2
j_gene: TRBJ2-1
abundance: few
CDR3aa: CSAGVAGGLYEQFF
CDR3nt: TGCAGTGCTGGCGTTGCGGGGGGTTTGTATGAGCAGTTCTTC

v_gene: TRBV20-1
d_gene: TRBD2
j_gene: TRBJ2-1
abundance: -
CDR3aa: CSARGAGGEQFF
CDR3nt: TGCAGTGCTAGGGGAGCGGGGGGTGAGCAGTTCTTC

v_gene: TRBV20-1
d_gene: TRBD1
j_gene: TRBJ1-5
abundance: few
CDR3aa: CSSQTGVNQPQHF
CDR3nt: TGCAGTTCGCAGACAGGGGTGAATCAGCCCCAGCATTTT

v_gene: TRBV2
d_gene: -
j_gene: TRBJ2-5
abundance: few
CDR3aa: CASSENRDQETQYF
CDR3nt: TGTGCCAGCAGTGAAAATCGAGACCAGGAGACCCAGTACTTC

v_gene: TRBV20-1
d_gene: -
j_gene: TRBJ2-7
abundance: few
CDR3aa: CSARVRGGSGEQYF
CDR3nt: TGCAGTGCTAGAGTGAGGGGGGGCTCGGGGGAGCAGTACTTC

v_gene: TRBV10-1
d_gene: TRBD1
j_gene: TRBJ1-5
abundance: once
CDR3aa: CASRKKLIGQADNQPQHF
CDR3nt: TGCGCCAGCAGAAAAAAACTGATTGGACAGGCTGACAATCAGCCCCAGCATTTT

v_gene: TRBV2
d_gene: -
j_gene: TRBJ2-1
abundance: -
CDR3aa: CASVQKGYNEQFF
CDR3nt: TGTGCCAGCGTTCAAAAAGGTTACAATGAGCAGTTCTTC

v_gene: TRBV12-3/TRBV12-4
d_gene: -
j_gene: TRBJ1-1
abundance: -
CDR3aa: CASGDTGTGSTEAFF
CDR3nt: TGTGCCAGCGGGGACACAGGGACTGGGAGCACTGAAGCTTTCTTT

v_gene: TRBV9
d_gene: -
j_gene: TRBJ2-1
abundance: -
CDR3aa: CASSVEERGEQFF
CDR3nt: TGTGCCAGCAGCGTAGAGGAGAGAGGTGAGCAGTTCTTC

v_gene: TRBV11-3
d_gene: -
j_gene: TRBJ2-5
abundance: -
CDR3aa: CASSSGGFEYQETQYF
CDR3nt: TGTGCCAGCAGCTCGGGCGGATTTGAGTACCAAGAGACCCAGTACTTC

v_gene: TRBV7-2
d_gene: -
j_gene: TRBJ1-2
abundance: -
CDR3aa: CASSSFETRVRGGYTF
CDR3nt: TGTGCCAGCAGCTCCTTCGAGACCAGGGTACGAGGTGGCTACACCTTC

v_gene: TRBV2
d_gene: TRBD1
j_gene: TRBJ1-1
abundance: few
CDR3aa: CASKNRDSTEAFF
CDR3nt: TGTGCCAGCAAAAACAGGGACAGCACTGAAGCTTTCTTT

v_gene: TRBV6-2/TRBV6-3
d_gene: -
j_gene: TRBJ1-3
abundance: -
CDR3aa: CASSNRDRNTIYF
CDR3nt: TGTGCCAGCAGTAACCGGGACAGAAACACCATATATTTT

v_gene: TRBV20-1
d_gene: -
j_gene: TRBJ2-3
abundance: -
CDR3aa: CSARPGRLRGTDTQYF
CDR3nt: TGCAGTGCTAGACCGGGAAGACTTAGGGGCACAGATACGCAGTATTTT

v_gene: TRBV6-5
d_gene: -
j_gene: TRBJ1-5
abundance: -
CDR3aa: CASSYSVDNNQPQHF
CDR3nt: TGTGCCAGCAGTTACTCGGTGGACAACAATCAGCCCCAGCATTTT

v_gene: TRBV7-8
d_gene: -
j_gene: TRBJ2-5
abundance: few
CDR3aa: CASNGGGAETQYF
CDR3nt: TGTGCCAGCAACGGTGGAGGCGCCGAGACCCAGTACTTC

v_gene: TRBV6-1
d_gene: TRBD1
j_gene: TRBJ1-5
abundance: -
CDR3aa: CASTRDSGAGNQPQHF
CDR3nt: TGTGCCAGCACTAGGGACAGCGGCGCTGGCAATCAGCCCCAGCATTTT

v_gene: TRBV7-9
d_gene: -
j_gene: TRBJ2-7
abundance: few
CDR3aa: CASSSTDSYEQYF
CDR3nt: TGTGCCAGCAGCTCTACCGACAGCTACGAGCAGTACTTC

v_gene: TRBV30
d_gene: -
j_gene: TRBJ2-7
abundance: -
CDR3aa: CAWGALGGGEQYF
CDR3nt: TGTGCCTGGGGGGCTCTCGGGGGCGGCGAGCAGTACTTC

v_gene: TRBV5-1
d_gene: -
j_gene: TRBJ1-2
abundance: -
CDR3aa: CASSPEGSNYGYTF
CDR3nt: TGCGCCAGCAGCCCCGAGGGTAGTAACTATGGCTACACCTTC

v_gene: TRBV5-4
d_gene: TRBD1
j_gene: TRBJ1-3
abundance: -
CDR3aa: CASSQLDRAGNTIYF
CDR3nt: TGTGCCAGCAGCCAACTTGACAGGGCTGGAAACACCATATATTTT

v_gene: TRBV2
d_gene: -
j_gene: TRBJ2-5
abundance: few
CDR3aa: CASSEDSQETQYF
CDR3nt: TGTGCCAGCAGTGAAGACAGCCAAGAGACCCAGTACTTC

v_gene: TRBV12-3/TRBV12-4
d_gene: TRBD1
j_gene: TRBJ1-4
abundance: -
CDR3aa: CASSIDRGREKLFF
CDR3nt: TGTGCCAGCAGTATAGACAGGGGGCGTGAAAAACTGTTTTTT

v_gene: TRBV7-2
d_gene: -
j_gene: TRBJ1-5
abundance: -
CDR3aa: CASDLGQGRNQPQHF
CDR3nt: TGTGCCAGCGACCTGGGGCAGGGTCGCAATCAGCCCCAGCATTTT

v_gene: TRBV4-1
d_gene: TRBD2
j_gene: TRBJ2-5
abundance: -
CDR3aa: CASSQQRGGNRETQYF
CDR3nt: TGCGCCAGCAGCCAACAGCGGGGGGGCAATCGAGAGACCCAGTACTTC

v_gene: TRBV12-3/TRBV12-4
d_gene: -
j_gene: TRBJ2-3
abundance: -
CDR3aa: CASRKVGTDTQYF
CDR3nt: TGTGCCAGCAGGAAGGTAGGGACAGATACGCAGTATTTT

v_gene: TRBV5-3
d_gene: -
j_gene: TRBJ1-1
abundance: few
CDR3aa: CARSLLPRGPGAEAFF
CDR3nt: TGTGCCAGAAGCCTCTTACCACGGGGCCCGGGCGCTGAAGCTTTCTTT

v_gene: TRBV30
d_gene: -
j_gene: TRBJ1-2
abundance: -
CDR3aa: CAWSDQDLRYGYTF
CDR3nt: TGTGCCTGGAGTGATCAGGACCTCAGATATGGCTACACCTTC

v_gene: TRBV7-2
d_gene: -
j_gene: TRBJ2-6
abundance: -
CDR3aa: CASSLTSGANVLTF
CDR3nt: TGTGCCAGCAGCTTGACCTCTGGGGCCAACGTCCTGACTTTC

v_gene: TRBV7-9
d_gene: TRBD1
j_gene: TRBJ2-2
abundance: -
CDR3aa: CASSPRQGSTGELFF
CDR3nt: TGTGCCAGCAGCCCCAGACAGGGGTCCACCGGGGAGCTGTTTTTT

v_gene: TRBV27
d_gene: -
j_gene: TRBJ2-1
abundance: few
CDR3aa: CASSKYQRTGNEQFF
CDR3nt: TGTGCCAGCAGTAAGTATCAGAGGACCGGGAATGAGCAGTTCTTC

v_gene: TRBV6-1
d_gene: -
j_gene: TRBJ1-2
abundance: -
CDR3aa: CASSRDGGGYGYTF
CDR3nt: TGTGCCAGCAGTAGGGACGGCGGGGGGTATGGCTACACCTTC

v_gene: TRBV9
d_gene: -
j_gene: TRBJ2-5
abundance: -
CDR3aa: CASSVQAGGFRETQYF
CDR3nt: TGTGCCAGCAGCGTGCAAGCGGGTGGTTTTAGGGAGACCCAGTACTTC

v_gene: TRBV5-6
d_gene: -
j_gene: TRBJ2-5
abundance: -
CDR3aa: CASSLSHGGSTGGTQYF
CDR3nt: TGTGCCAGCAGCTTATCTCATGGAGGGTCCACCGGAGGGACCCAGTACTTC